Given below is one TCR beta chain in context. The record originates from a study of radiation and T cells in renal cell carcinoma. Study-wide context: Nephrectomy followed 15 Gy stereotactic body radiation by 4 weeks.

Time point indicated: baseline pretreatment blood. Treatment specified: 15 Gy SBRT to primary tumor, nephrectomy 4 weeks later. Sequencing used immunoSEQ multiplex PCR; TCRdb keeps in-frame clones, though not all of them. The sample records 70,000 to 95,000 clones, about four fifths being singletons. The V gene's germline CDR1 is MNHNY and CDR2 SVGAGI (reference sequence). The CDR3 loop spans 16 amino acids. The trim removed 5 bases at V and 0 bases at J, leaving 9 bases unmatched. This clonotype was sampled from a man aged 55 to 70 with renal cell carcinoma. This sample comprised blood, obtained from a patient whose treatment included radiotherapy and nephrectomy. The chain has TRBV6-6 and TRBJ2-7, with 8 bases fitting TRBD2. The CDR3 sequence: CASSVSSGLTSYEQYF. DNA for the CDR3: TGTGCCAGCAGTGTGTCTAGCGGGCTTACCTCCTACGAGCAGTACTTC.